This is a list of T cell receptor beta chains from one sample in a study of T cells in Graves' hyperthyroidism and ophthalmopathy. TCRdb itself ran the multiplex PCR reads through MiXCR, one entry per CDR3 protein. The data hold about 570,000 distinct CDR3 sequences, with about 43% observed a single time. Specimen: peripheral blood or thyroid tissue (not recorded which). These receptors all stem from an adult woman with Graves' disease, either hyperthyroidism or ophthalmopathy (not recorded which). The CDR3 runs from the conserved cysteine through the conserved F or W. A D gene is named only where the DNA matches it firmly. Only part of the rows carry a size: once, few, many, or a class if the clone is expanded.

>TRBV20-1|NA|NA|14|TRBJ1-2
CSARPDYANYGYTF
TGCAGTGCTAGACCTGACTATGCTAACTATGGCTACACCTTC
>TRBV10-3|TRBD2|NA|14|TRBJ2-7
CASSGRTSGYEQYF
TGTGCCAGCAGTGGAAGGACTAGCGGTTACGAGCAGTACTTC
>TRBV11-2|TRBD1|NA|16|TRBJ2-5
CASGLGGGQGEETQYF
TGTGCCAGCGGCTTAGGGGGAGGACAGGGGGAAGAGACCCAGTACTTC
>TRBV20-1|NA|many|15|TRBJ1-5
CSAPDRDFHNQPQHF
TGCAGTGCACCCGACCGGGACTTCCACAATCAGCCCCAGCATTTT
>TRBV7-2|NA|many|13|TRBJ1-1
CASSYTPATEAFF
TGTGCCAGCAGCTATACACCTGCCACTGAAGCTTTCTTT
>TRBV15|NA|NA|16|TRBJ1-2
CATSREWWRANYGYTF
TGTGCCACCAGCAGAGAGTGGTGGAGAGCTAACTATGGCTACACCTTC
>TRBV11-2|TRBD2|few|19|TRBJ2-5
CASSLDLSVAGEGGETQYF
TGTGCCAGCAGCTTAGATCTTTCGGTAGCGGGAGAAGGCGGGGAGACCCAGTACTTC
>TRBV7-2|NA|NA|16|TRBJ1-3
CASSRRVASSGNTIYF
TGTGCCAGCAGCCGCCGGGTTGCATCCTCTGGAAACACCATATATTTT
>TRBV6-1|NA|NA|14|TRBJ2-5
CASLGINSQETQYF
TGTGCCAGCTTGGGCATTAACAGCCAAGAGACCCAGTACTTC
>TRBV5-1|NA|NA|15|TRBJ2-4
CASSLGGRIWDIQYF
TGCGCCAGCAGCTTGGGAGGGAGGATCTGGGACATTCAGTACTTC
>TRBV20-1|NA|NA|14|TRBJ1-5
CSARDGGRDQPQHF
TGCAGTGCTAGAGATGGGGGGAGGGATCAGCCCCAGCATTTT
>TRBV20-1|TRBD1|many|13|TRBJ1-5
CSASGQGPQPQHF
TGCAGTGCCTCAGGACAGGGCCCTCAGCCCCAGCATTTT
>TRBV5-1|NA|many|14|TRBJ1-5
CASSLDGPRRPQHF
TGCGCCAGCAGCTTGGACGGCCCCCGGAGACCCCAGCATTTT
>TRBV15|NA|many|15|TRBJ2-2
CATSRVGANTGELFF
TGTGCCACCAGCAGAGTAGGGGCCAACACCGGGGAGCTGTTTTTT
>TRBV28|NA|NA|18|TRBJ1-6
CASSPLLLKSSYNSPLHF
TGTGCCAGCAGTCCCTTACTATTGAAGAGCTCCTATAATTCACCCCTCCACTTT
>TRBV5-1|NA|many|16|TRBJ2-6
CASSLRGAPGANVLTF
TGCGCCAGCAGCTTGAGGGGGGCGCCAGGGGCCAACGTCCTGACTTTC
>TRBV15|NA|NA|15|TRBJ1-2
CATSRGDRFNYGYTF
TGTGCCACCAGCAGAGGTGACAGATTCAACTATGGCTACACCTTC
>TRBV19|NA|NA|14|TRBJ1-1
CASREGGGHTEAFF
TGTGCCAGTAGGGAAGGAGGGGGGCACACTGAAGCTTTCTTT
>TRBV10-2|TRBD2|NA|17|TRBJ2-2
CASSELTGGPDTGELFF
TGCGCCAGCAGTGAACTAACGGGGGGGCCGGACACCGGGGAGCTGTTTTTT
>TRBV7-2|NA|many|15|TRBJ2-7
CASSLVRVFSYEQYF
TGTGCCAGCAGCTTAGTACGGGTGTTCTCCTACGAGCAGTACTTC
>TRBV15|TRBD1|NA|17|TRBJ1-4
CATSRAPGTGSDEKLFF
TGTGCCACCAGCAGAGCCCCGGGGACAGGGTCGGATGAAAAACTGTTTTTT
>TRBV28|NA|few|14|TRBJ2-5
CASTAELGLETQYF
TGTGCCAGCACCGCTGAACTAGGGCTGGAGACCCAGTACTTC
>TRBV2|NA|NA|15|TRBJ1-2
CASSAGGEAFYGYTF
TGTGCCAGCAGCGCCGGTGGGGAAGCCTTCTATGGCTACACCTTC
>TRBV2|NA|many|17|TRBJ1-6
CASSTVEGETYNSPLHF
TGTGCCAGCAGTACCGTGGAAGGGGAGACCTATAATTCACCCCTCCACTTT
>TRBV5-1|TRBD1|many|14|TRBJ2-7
CASSGTGGGYEQYF
TGCGCCAGCAGCGGGACAGGGGGCGGATACGAGCAGTACTTC
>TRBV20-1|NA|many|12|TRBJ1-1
CRGAWGNTEAFF
TGCAGAGGGGCGTGGGGGAACACTGAAGCTTTCTTT
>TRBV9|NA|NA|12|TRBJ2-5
CASSGVVETQYF
TGTGCCAGCAGCGGTGTTGTTGAGACCCAGTACTTC
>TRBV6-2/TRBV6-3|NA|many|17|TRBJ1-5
CASSPHRLSGYGQPQHF
TGTGCCAGCAGTCCCCATCGATTGTCAGGGTACGGCCAGCCCCAGCATTTT